Listed here are 16 T cell receptor beta chains from one sample, sequenced in a study of shared clonotypes between healthy human individuals. The assay was immunoSEQ multiplex PCR, and TCRdb's table has in-frame clones only and misses some. Of roughly 2.5 million clones listed, just over 90% were seen once; the top ten hold around 0.15%. Source material: naive CD4+ T cells sorted from blood. Subset of the sample: CD45RA+ positively selected. Receptors were obtained from a man younger than 35 in good health.

The rearrangement uses TRBV6-4 and TRBJ2-4, with 9 bases matching TRBD1. Germline CDR1 is MRHNA and CDR2 is SNTAGT. Trimming at V came to 0 bases and at J to 3 bases, leaving 6 bases not matched to a gene. This CDR3 comprises 17 residues. The CDR3 DNA follows: TGTGCCAGCAGTGACTCCCGGGACAGGGTAGGCAAAAACATTCAGTACTTC. It translates to CASSDSRDRVGKNIQYF.

The chain couples TRBV5-1 to TRBJ2-7, with TRBD2 as a possible D gene (6 bases). CDR1 is SGHRS and CDR2 is YFSETQ in the germline V gene. With 4 bases removed from V and 5 bases from J, the gap between germline ends came to 13 bases. The CDR3 has 13 residues. CDR3 DNA sequence: TGCGCCAGCAGCCAAGATCGGAGGGACGAGCAGTACTTC. It specifies CASSQDRRDEQYF.

The V gene is TRBV5-1, the J gene TRBJ1-1; TRBD1 might be the D (5 bases). CDR1 is SGHRS and CDR2 is YFSETQ in the germline V gene. The CDR3 loop spans 14 amino acids. Trimming stripped 2 bases from V and 3 bases from J, with 11 bases between. In nucleotides, the CDR3 is TGCGCCAGCAGCTTTTGGGGGAAAGACACTGAAGCTTTCTTT. Protein sequence: CASSFWGKDTEAFF.

This chain uses TRBV30 with TRBJ2-1; 12 bases are a match to TRBD1. The CDR3 length is 15 residues. V gave up 2 bases and J gave up 6 bases; unmatched junction bases: 5. Germline CDR1 reads GTSNPN; CDR2 reads SVGIG (reference sequence). The CDR3 DNA sequence: TGTGCCTGGAGTAGGGACAGGGGGCCGGGCAATGAGCAGTTCTTC. Encoded protein: CAWSRDRGPGNEQFF.

The chain is built from TRBV6-6 and TRBJ1-6; 7 bases agree with TRBD1. The CDR3 spans 14 residues. Per germline, CDR1 MNHNY and CDR2 SVGAGI (reference sequence). V was clipped by 6 bases and J by 9 bases; unmatched bases: 8. CDR3 residues: CASSRGGGGSPLHF. CDR3 coding DNA: TGTGCCAGCAGCCGAGGGGGCGGGGGTTCACCCCTCCACTTT.

This sequence joins TRBV6-5 and TRBJ1-1; D unclear. The V gene lost 4 bases and the J gene lost 0 bases, with 9 bases spanning the gap. This CDR3 region has 14 residues. Germline CDR1 is MNHEY and CDR2 is SVGAGI. CDR3 sequence reads: CASSSGKMNTEAFF. The CDR3 DNA reads TGTGCCAGCAGTTCGGGGAAAATGAACACTGAAGCTTTCTTT.

This clone has a single count. The chain employs TRBV14 and TRBJ2-7, with D possibly matching TRBD1 (6 bases). This CDR3 comprises 17 residues. From germline, CDR1 is SGHDN and CDR2 FVKESK. V gave up 1 base and J gave up 2 bases, with 18 bases separating them. CDR3 in DNA: TGTGCCAGCAGCCAAGGGACAGACTCCTGGCTACCCTACGAGCAGTACTTC. It yields the protein CASSQGTDSWLPYEQYF.

For the CDR3, the DNA is TGTGCCAGCAGCCAAGGTCAGGGGGCGAACACCGGGGAGCTGTTTTTT. Translating gives CASSQGQGANTGELFF. The rearrangement uses TRBV5-4 and TRBJ2-2; 7 nucleotides agree with TRBD1. Trimming at V came to 4 bases and at J to 0 bases, leaving 6 bases not matched to a gene. This CDR3 is built from 16 residues. Looked up from germline, CDR1 is SGHNT and CDR2 is YYREEE (reference sequence).

This chain joins TRBV6-6 and TRBJ1-1, with a possible D match to TRBD1 (5 bases). The V and J ends lost 6 bases and 1 base respectively, with 18 bases between them. This CDR3 region has 16 residues. Germline V gene data show CDR1 as MNHNY and CDR2 as SVGAGI (reference sequence). The DNA for the CDR3 is TGTGCCAGCAGCAACACCCTAACGGGACCGAACACTGAAGCTTTCTTT. Residues: CASSNTLTGPNTEAFF.

J is TRBJ2-5 and V is TRBV5-1; TRBD2 matches at 8 bases. This CDR3 has 13 residues. Germline V CDR1 and CDR2: SGHRS, YFSETQ. The junction had 11 bases not matched to a gene; V was cut back by 3 bases and J by 13 bases. The CDR3 protein is CASSSGGGGFTYF. The CDR3 coding sequence is TGCGCCAGCAGCTCGGGAGGCGGGGGGTTCACGTACTTC.

The gene calls are TRBV5-1 and TRBJ2-7; 11 bases are shared with TRBD1. CDR1 and CDR2 (germline): SGHRS, YFSETQ. The CDR3 contains 15 residues. The J segment lost 5 bases and the V segment lost 3 bases, leaving 7 bases of the junction unmatched. The CDR3 nucleotides read TGCGCCAGCAGCTGGGACAGGGGGATGAGGGACGAGCAGTACTTC. This sequence encodes CASSWDRGMRDEQYF.

A single count supports this clone. The chain has TRBV9 and TRBJ1-4, with TRBD1 as a possible D gene (5 bases). Trimming left V 4 bases short and J 0 bases short, with 19 bases between. This CDR3 comprises 18 residues. CDR1 and CDR2 from the germline V gene are SGDLS and YYNGEE. In DNA, the CDR3 is TGTGCCAGCAGCCCCGACCGCAGGGCCCTTGCAACTAATGAAAAACTGTTTTTT. It is translated as CASSPDRRALATNEKLFF.

The genes are TRBV10-3 and TRBJ1-2; maybe TRBD1 (5 bases). The CDR3 has 15 residues. The V gene lost 4 bases and the J gene lost 6 bases, with 18 bases spanning the gap. Per germline, CDR1 ENHRY and CDR2 SYGVKD. Here the CDR3 DNA reads TGTGCCATCAGTGTCGGGACCCACGACCCCGATGGCTACACCTTC. Translating gives CAISVGTHDPDGYTF.

For this clone: Other DNA variants within this sample encode the same CDR3. The J gene is TRBJ1-3, the V gene TRBV2; D is unclear. V lost 4 bases to trimming and J lost 4 bases, with 5 bases between them. The CDR3 length is 12 residues. Germline V gene sequence: CDR1 SNHLY, CDR2 FYNNEI. The CDR3 is CASSGAGNTIYF. CDR3 coding DNA: TGTGCCAGCAGTGGCGCGGGAAACACCATATATTTT.

This clone was seen more than once but under ten times. The rearrangement links TRBV7-2 to TRBJ1-5, with D hard to call. CDR1 and CDR2 (germline): SGHTA, FQGNSA. The CDR3 consists of 14 residues. V was trimmed by 5 bases and J by 2 bases, leaving 10 bases between them. The CDR3 loop is CASSLIRGNQPQHF. DNA of the CDR3: TGTGCCAGCAGCCTGATTAGGGGCAATCAGCCCCAGCATTTT.

The chain links TRBV25-1 to TRBJ2-7; TRBD2 is a possible D gene (6 bases). The germline gives CDR1 MGHDK, CDR2 SYGVNS. CDR3 length equals 13 residues. Trimming removed 6 bases from V and 4 bases from J, with 13 bases in between. The CDR3 protein is CASRVTGTYEQYF. CDR3 DNA sequence: TGTGCCAGCAGGGTTACGGGGACTTACGAGCAGTACTTC.